Listed below are T cell receptor beta chains from one sample, sequenced in a study of beta chain features in type 1 diabetes. Profiled with immunoSEQ multiplex PCR; TCRdb holds only in-frame clones, not every one. The sample records tens of thousands of clones, around a third being singletons. The sequencing sample was made of stem cell memory CD4+ T cells from blood. The receptors derive from a woman aged 18-29 years in good health. Both conserved end residues are part of each CDR3. Fields, in order: V gene, J gene, CDR3 protein.

TRBV5-6	TRBJ2-1	CASSGQGFLNEQFF
TRBV14	TRBJ2-1	CASSQDRGWGDEQFF
TRBV7-9	TRBJ2-1	CASSLGSEYNEQFF
TRBV6-6	TRBJ1-2	CASRRDGLNYGYTF
TRBV7-3	-	CASSFLSGRMVHEQYF
TRBV5-1	TRBJ2-5	CASSLEASGGQETQYF
TRBV7-8	TRBJ2-1	CASSLGGPGLAGGHSYNEQFF
TRBV9	TRBJ2-1	CASSVGGNALLYNEQFF
TRBV6-1	TRBJ1-2	CASSRDSSNYGYTF
TRBV5-5	TRBJ1-2	CASSLSDRPSWGGYTF
TRBV5-5	TRBJ2-2	CASSLTASYGRAGELFF
TRBV2	TRBJ2-2	CASDRGVVLTGELFF
TRBV7-9	TRBJ1-1	CASSLDFRVVRTEAFF
TRBV18	TRBJ2-1	CASSPGGKNEQFF
TRBV7-6	TRBJ2-1	CASSLQGEGYNEQFF
TRBV5-3	TRBJ2-1	CARSLRLAGSPYNEQFF
TRBV5-1	TRBJ2-5	CASSPRTPAGSQYF
TRBV25-1	TRBJ1-3	CASSGPGGAGNTIYF
TRBV4-1	TRBJ1-6	CASSPGGDSPLHF
TRBV5-1	TRBJ2-3	CASSPGLASDTQYF
TRBV7-6	TRBJ2-7	CASSSGGQVYEQYF
TRBV7-2	TRBJ2-1	CASSLSPQVSGASEQFF
TRBV30	TRBJ2-3	CAWSETAPGTQYF
TRBV6-5	TRBJ2-5	CASSYGTSGQETQYF
TRBV5-6	TRBJ2-5	CASSGGGAGETQYF
TRBV2	TRBJ1-6	CASSVSPRPLHF
TRBV7-9	TRBJ1-1	CASSLLSVNTEAFF
TRBV6-6	TRBJ1-4	CASSRDRNEKLFF
TRBV4-1	TRBJ2-3	CASSQDNLEQQYF
TRBV4-2	TRBJ2-3	CASSSRGGGRGGTDTQYF
TRBV7-8	TRBJ2-2	CASSLNIGELFF
TRBV18	TRBJ1-3	CASSGEGGNTIYF
TRBV4-2	TRBJ1-2	CASTPTGGGNGYTF
TRBV29-1	TRBJ1-1	CSVLTGAGTEAFF
TRBV19	TRBJ2-4	CASSPPQGGKNIQYF
TRBV10-3	TRBJ2-3	CAISATSGTSGRFYGTDTQYF
TRBV11-2	TRBJ2-7	CASRILAGGTYEQYF